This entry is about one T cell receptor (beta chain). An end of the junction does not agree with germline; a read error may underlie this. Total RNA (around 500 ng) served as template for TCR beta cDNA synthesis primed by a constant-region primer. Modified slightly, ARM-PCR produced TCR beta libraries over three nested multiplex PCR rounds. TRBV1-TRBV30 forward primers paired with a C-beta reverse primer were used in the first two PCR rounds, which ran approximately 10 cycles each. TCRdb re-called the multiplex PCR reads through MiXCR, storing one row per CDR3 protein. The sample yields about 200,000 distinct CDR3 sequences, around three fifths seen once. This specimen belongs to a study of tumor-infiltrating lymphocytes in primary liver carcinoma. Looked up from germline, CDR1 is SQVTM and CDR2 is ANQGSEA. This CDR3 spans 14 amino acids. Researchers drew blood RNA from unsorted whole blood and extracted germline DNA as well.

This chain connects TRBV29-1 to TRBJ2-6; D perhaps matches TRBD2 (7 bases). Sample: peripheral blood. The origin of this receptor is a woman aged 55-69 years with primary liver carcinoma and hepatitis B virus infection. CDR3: CSVGGGTGANILTF. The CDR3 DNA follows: TGCAGCGTAGGGGGGGGCACTGGGGCCAACATCCTGACTTTC. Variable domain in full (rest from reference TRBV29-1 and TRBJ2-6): SAVISQKPSRDICQRGTSLTIQCQVDSQVTMMFWYRQQPGQSLTLIATANQGSEATYESGFVIDKFPISRPNLTFSTLTVSNMSPEDSSIYLCSVGGGTGANILTFGAGSRLTVL.